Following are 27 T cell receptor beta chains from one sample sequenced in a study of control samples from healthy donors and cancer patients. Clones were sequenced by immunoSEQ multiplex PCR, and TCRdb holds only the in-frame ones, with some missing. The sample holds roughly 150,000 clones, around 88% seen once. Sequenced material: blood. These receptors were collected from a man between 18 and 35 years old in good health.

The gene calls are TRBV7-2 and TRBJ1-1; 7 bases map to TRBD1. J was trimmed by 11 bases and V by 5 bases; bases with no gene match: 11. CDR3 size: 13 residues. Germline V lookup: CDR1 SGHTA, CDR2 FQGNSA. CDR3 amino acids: CASSGAQGDRAFF. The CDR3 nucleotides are TGTGCCAGCAGCGGGGCCCAGGGGGATCGCGCTTTCTTT.

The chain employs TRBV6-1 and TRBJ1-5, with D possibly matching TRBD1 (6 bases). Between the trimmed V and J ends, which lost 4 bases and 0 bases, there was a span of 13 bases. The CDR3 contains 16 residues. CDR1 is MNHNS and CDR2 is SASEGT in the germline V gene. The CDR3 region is CASSVQGTYSNQPQHF. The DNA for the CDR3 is TGTGCCAGCAGTGTGCAGGGGACATATAGCAATCAGCCCCAGCATTTT.

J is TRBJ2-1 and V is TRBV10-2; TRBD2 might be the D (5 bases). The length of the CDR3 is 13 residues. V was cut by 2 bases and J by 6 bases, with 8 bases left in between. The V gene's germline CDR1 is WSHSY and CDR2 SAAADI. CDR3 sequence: CASSERGFNEQFF. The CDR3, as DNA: TGCGCCAGCAGTGAGCGGGGTTTCAATGAGCAGTTCTTC.

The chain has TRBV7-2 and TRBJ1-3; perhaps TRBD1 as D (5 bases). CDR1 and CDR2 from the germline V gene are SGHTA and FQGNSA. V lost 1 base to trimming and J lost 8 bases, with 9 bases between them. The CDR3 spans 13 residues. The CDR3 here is CASSLGGEDTIYF. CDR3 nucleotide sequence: TGTGCCAGCAGCTTAGGGGGGGAGGACACCATATATTTT.

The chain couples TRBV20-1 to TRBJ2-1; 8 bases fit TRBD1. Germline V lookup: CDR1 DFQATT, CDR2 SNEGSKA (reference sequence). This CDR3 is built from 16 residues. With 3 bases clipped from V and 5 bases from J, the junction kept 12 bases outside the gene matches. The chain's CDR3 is CSASTLTGESNNEQFF. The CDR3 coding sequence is TGCAGTGCTAGTACGCTGACAGGGGAAAGTAACAATGAGCAGTTCTTC.

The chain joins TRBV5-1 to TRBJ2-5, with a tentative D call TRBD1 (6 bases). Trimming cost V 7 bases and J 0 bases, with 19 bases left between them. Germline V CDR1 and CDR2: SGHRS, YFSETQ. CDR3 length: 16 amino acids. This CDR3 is CASRQGQVAYQETQYF. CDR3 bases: TGCGCCAGCCGCCAGGGACAAGTGGCGTACCAAGAGACCCAGTACTTC. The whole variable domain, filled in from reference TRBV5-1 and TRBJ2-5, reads KAGVTQTPRYLIKTRGQQVTLSCSPISGHRSVSWYQQTPGQGLQFLFEYFSETQRNKGNFPGRFSGRQFSNSRSEMNVSTLELGDSALYLCASRQGQVAYQETQYFGPGTRLLVL.

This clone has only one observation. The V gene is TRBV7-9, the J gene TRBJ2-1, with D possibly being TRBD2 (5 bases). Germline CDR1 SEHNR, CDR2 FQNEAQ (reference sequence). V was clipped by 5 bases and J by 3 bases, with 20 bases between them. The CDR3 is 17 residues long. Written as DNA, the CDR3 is TGTGCCAGCAGCCCCCCTACTAGGTCACATGACTACAATGAGCAGTTCTTC. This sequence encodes CASSPPTRSHDYNEQFF.

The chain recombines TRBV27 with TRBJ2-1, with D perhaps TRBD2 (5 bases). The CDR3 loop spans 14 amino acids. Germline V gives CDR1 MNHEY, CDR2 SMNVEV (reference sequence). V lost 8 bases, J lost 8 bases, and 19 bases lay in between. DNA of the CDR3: TGTGCCAGCGGCTTCCTAACGGGGAGCGATGAGCAGTTCTTC. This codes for CASGFLTGSDEQFF.

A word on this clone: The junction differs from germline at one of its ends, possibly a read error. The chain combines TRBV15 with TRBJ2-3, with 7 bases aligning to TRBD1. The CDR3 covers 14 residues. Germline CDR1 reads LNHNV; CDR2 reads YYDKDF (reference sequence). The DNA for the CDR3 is TGTGCCACCAGCAGAGATATCGGGACAGAAACGCAGTATTTT. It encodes CATSRDIGTETQYF. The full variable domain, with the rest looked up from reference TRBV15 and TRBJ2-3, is DAMVIQNPRYQVTQFGKPVTLSCSQTLNHNVMYWYQQKSSQAPKLLFHYYDKDFNNEADTPDNFQSRRPNTSFCFLDIRSPGLGDTAMYLCATSRDIGTETQYFGPGTRLTVL.

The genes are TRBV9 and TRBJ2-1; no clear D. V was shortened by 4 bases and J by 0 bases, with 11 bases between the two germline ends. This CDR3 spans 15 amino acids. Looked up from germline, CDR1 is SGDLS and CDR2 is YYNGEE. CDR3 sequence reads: CASSSDVSSYNEQFF. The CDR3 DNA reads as TGTGCCAGCAGCTCGGACGTTAGCTCCTACAATGAGCAGTTCTTC.

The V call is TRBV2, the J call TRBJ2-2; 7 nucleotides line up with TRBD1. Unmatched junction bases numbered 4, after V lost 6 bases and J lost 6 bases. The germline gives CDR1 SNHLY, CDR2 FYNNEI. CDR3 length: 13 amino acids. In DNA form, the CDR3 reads TGTGCCAGCAGGGATCAGGGGGCCGGGGAGCTGTTTTTT. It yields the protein CASRDQGAGELFF. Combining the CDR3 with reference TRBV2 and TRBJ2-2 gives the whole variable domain EPEVTQTPSHQVTQMGQEVILRCVPISNHLYFYWYRQILGQKVEFLVSFYNNEISEKSEIFDDQFSVERPDGSNFTLKIRSTKLEDSAMYFCASRDQGAGELFFGEGSRLTVL.

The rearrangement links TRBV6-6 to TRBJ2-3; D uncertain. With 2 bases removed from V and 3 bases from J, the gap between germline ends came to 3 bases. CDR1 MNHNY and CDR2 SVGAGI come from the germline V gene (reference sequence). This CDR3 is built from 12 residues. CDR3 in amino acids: CASSYPTDTQYF. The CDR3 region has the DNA TGTGCCAGCAGTTACCCAACAGATACGCAGTATTTT.

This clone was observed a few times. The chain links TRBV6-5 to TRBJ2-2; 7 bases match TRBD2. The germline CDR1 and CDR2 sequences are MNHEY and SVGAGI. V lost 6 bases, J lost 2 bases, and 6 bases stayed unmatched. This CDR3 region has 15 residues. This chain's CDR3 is CASRSRDYNTGELFF. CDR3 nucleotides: TGTGCCAGCAGATCAAGGGACTACAACACCGGGGAGCTGTTTTTT.

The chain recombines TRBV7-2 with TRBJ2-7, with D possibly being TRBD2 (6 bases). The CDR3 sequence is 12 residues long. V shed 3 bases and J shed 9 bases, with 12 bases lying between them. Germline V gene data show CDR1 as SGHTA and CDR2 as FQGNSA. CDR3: CASSFNPGGQYF. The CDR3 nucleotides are TGTGCCAGCAGCTTTAACCCCGGGGGGCAGTACTTC. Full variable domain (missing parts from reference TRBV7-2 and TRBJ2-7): GAGVSQSPSNKVTEKGKDVELRCDPISGHTALYWYRQSLGQGLEFLIYFQGNSAPDKSGLPSDRFSAERTGGSVSTLTIQRTQQEDSAVYLCASSFNPGGQYFGPGTRLTVT.

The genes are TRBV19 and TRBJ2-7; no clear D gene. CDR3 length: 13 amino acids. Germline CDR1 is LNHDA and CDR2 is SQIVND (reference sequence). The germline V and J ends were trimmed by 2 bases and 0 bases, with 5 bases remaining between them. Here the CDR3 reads CASSILLSYEQYF. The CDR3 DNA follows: TGTGCCAGTAGTATACTGCTCTCCTACGAGCAGTACTTC.

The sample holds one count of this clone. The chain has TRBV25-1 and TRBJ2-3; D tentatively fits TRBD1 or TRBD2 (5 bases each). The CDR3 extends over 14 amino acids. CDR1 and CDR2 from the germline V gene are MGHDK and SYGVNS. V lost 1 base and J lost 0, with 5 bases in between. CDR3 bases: TGTGCCAGCAGTGAATGGGACAGCACAGATACGCAGTATTTT. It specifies CASSEWDSTDTQYF.

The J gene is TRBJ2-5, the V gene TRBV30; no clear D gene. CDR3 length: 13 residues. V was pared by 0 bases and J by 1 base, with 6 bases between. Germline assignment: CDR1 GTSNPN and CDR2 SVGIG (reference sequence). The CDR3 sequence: CAWSVQSQETQYF. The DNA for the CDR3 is TGTGCCTGGAGTGTACAGAGCCAAGAGACCCAGTACTTC.

The CDR3 DNA sequence: TGTGCCAGCAGCCCGGGACAGGGGCGGCCTGAAGCTTTCTTT. This sequence encodes CASSPGQGRPEAFF. The V call is TRBV5-4, the J call TRBJ1-1; 10 bases line up with TRBD1. CDR1 is SGHNT and CDR2 is YYREEE in the germline V gene (reference sequence). The CDR3 spans 14 residues. V was pared by 4 bases and J by 6 bases, with 6 bases of the junction left unmatched.

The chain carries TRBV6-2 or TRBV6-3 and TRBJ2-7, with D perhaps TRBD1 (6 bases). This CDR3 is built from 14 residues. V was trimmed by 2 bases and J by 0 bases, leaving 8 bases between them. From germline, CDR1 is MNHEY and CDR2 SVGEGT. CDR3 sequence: CASSYGDNSYEQYF. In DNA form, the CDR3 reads TGTGCCAGCAGTTACGGGGACAACTCCTACGAGCAGTACTTC.

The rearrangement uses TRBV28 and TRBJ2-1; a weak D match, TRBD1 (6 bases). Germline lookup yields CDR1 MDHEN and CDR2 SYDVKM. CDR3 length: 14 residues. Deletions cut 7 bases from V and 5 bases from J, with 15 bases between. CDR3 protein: CASNGQNFNNEQFF. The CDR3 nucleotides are TGTGCCAGCAACGGACAGAATTTTAACAATGAGCAGTTCTTC.

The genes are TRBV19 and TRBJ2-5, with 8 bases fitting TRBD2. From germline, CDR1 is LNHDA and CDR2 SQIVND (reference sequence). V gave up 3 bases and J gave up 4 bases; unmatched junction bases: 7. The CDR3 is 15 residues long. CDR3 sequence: CASSIGTRNGETQYF. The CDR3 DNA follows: TGTGCCAGTAGTATCGGGACTAGGAACGGAGAGACCCAGTACTTC.

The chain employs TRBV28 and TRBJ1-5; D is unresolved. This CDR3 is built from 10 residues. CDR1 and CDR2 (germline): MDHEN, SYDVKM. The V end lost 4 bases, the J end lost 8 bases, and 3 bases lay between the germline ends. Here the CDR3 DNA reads TGTGCCAGCAGTTACGAGCCCCAGCATTTT. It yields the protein CASSYEPQHF. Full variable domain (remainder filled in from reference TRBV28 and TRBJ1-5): DVKVTQSSRYLVKRTGEKVFLECVQDMDHENMFWYRQDPGLGLRLIYFSYDVKMKEKGDIPEGYSVSREKKERFSLILESASTNQTSMYLCASSYEPQHFGDGTRLSIL.

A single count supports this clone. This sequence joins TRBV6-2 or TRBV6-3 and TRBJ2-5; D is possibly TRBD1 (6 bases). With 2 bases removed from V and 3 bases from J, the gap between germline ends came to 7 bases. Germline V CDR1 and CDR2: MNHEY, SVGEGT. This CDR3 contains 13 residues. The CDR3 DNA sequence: TGTGCCAGCAGTTACCCAGGGGAAGAGACCCAGTACTTC. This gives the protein CASSYPGEETQYF.

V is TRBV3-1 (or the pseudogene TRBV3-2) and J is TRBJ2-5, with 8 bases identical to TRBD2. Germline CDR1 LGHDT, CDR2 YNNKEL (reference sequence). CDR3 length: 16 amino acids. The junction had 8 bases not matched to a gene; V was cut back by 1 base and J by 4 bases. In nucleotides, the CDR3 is TGTGCCAGCAGCCAAGGCAGAGGACTAGCTCGAGAGACCCAGTACTTC. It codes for CASSQGRGLARETQYF.

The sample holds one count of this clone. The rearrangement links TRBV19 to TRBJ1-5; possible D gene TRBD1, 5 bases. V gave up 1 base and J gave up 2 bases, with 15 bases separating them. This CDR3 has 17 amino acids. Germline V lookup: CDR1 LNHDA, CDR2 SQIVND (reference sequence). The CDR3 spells CASSIAGAEVGNQPQHF. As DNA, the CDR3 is TGTGCCAGTAGTATAGCCGGGGCCGAAGTGGGCAATCAGCCCCAGCATTTT.

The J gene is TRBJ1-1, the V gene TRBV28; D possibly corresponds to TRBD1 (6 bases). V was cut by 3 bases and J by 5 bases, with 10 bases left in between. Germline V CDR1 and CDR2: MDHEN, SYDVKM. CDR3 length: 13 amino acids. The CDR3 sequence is CASSLGAWTEAFF. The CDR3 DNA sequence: TGTGCCAGCAGTTTGGGGGCCTGGACTGAAGCTTTCTTT.

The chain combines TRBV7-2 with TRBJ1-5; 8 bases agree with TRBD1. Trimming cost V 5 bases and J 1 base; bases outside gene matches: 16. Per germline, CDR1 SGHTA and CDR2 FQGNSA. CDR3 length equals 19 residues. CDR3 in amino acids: CASSTSAGGAGESNQPQHF. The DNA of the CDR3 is TGTGCCAGCAGCACCAGCGCAGGGGGCGCGGGGGAGAGCAATCAGCCCCAGCATTTT.